These 8 T cell receptor beta chains share one sample of origin, sequenced in a study of shared clonotypes between healthy human individuals (dated by TCRdb to about 2020). Library preparation used the immunoSEQ multiplex PCR assay. The immuneACCESS repertoire file appears here via TCRdb, limited to in-frame rearrangements. These files lack a portion of the clones; in checked studies, under half of the deficit traces to unresolved V genes, and the cause of the others is not known. For this sample there are 1 million to 1.2 million clones; 60% to 80% appear just once. Of the sample, 0.7% to 0.95% falls within the top ten clones. Sample: memory CD4+ T cells from PBMCs. What this sample's cell subset or site label stands for: CD45RA-negative fraction. The receptors come from a young man in good health. Some clones in this sample may be carry-over from other donors' samples.

The V and J genes are TRBV6-5 and TRBJ1-1, with D perhaps matching TRBD1 (6 bases). V shed 5 bases and J shed 6 bases, with 13 bases lying between them. Germline CDR1 and CDR2: MNHEY and SVGAGI. The CDR3 is 13 amino acids. Here the CDR3 reads CASSNPGGPEAFF. Written as DNA, the CDR3 is TGTGCCAGCAGTAACCCGGGGGGGCCTGAAGCTTTCTTT.

The V gene is TRBV27, the J gene TRBJ2-1; TRBD2 matches 11 bases. V lost 6 bases, J lost 4 bases, and 11 bases stayed unmatched. This CDR3 region has 17 residues. Germline values: CDR1 MNHEY, CDR2 SMNVEV (reference sequence). CDR3 sequence: CASRKLWGLAAYNEQFF. The CDR3 DNA is TGTGCCAGCAGGAAACTCTGGGGACTAGCGGCTTACAATGAGCAGTTCTTC.

This clone was found once. The chain has TRBV7-6 and TRBJ2-6; 11 bases agree with TRBD2. V shed 3 bases, J shed 0 bases, and the junction held 7 bases outside the gene matches. The germline gives CDR1 SGHVS, CDR2 FNYEAQ. The CDR3 runs 19 residues. CDR3 DNA: TGTGCCAGCAGCTTCCGGGGACTAGCGGTTAACTCTGGGGCCAACGTCCTGACTTTC. Translating it yields CASSFRGLAVNSGANVLTF.

This clone appeared once. The chain combines TRBV11-3 with TRBJ2-5; D is ambiguous. V lost 5 bases to trimming and J lost 2 bases, with 15 bases between them. Germline V gene sequence: CDR1 SGHNT, CDR2 YENEEA. This CDR3 is 15 amino acids long. Here the CDR3 reads CASSLPCDGQETQYF. CDR3 coding DNA: TGTGCCAGCAGCCTCCCGTGTGACGGACAAGAGACCCAGTACTTC.

The chain carries TRBV19 and TRBJ1-2; the match to TRBD1 covers 9 bases. Trimming removed 6 bases from V and 8 bases from J; junction bases left unmatched: 7. The CDR3 is made up of 13 amino acids. Germline V lookup: CDR1 LNHDA, CDR2 SQIVND (reference sequence). CDR3 sequence: CASRQGASEGYTF. The CDR3 DNA reads as TGTGCCAGTAGACAGGGGGCATCGGAAGGCTACACCTTC. Together with reference TRBV19 and TRBJ1-2, the CDR3 gives the full variable domain: DGGITQSPKYLFRKEGQNVTLSCEQNLNHDAMYWYRQDPGQGLRLIYYSQIVNDFQKGDIAEGYSVSREKKESFPLTVTSAQKNPTAFYLCASRQGASEGYTFGSGTRLTVV.

This rearrangement joins TRBV25-1 to TRBJ1-2; TRBD1 matches 9 bases. J gave up 4 bases and V 6 bases, and 12 bases lay outside the gene matches. CDR1 and CDR2 (germline): MGHDK, SYGVNS. CDR3 length: 16 amino acids. This chain's CDR3 is CASSSRSGQGVYGYTF. DNA for the CDR3: TGTGCCAGCAGCTCCAGGTCGGGACAGGGAGTCTATGGCTACACCTTC.

This chain uses TRBV2 with TRBJ2-5; 8 bases line up with TRBD1. V was clipped by 8 bases and J by 1 base; unmatched bases: 6. The CDR3 runs 14 residues. Germline V gene sequence: CDR1 SNHLY, CDR2 FYNNEI. CDR3 region: CASQTGVGQETQYF. In DNA, the CDR3 is TGTGCCAGCCAGACAGGGGTCGGCCAAGAGACCCAGTACTTC.

V gene TRBV7-9 combines with J gene TRBJ1-1; D not certain. The CDR3 consists of 12 residues. Per germline, CDR1 SEHNR and CDR2 FQNEAQ (reference sequence). V lost 2 bases and J lost 7, with 8 bases in between. The CDR3 region has the DNA TGTGCCAGCAGCTTATCGGGCGGTGAAGCTTTCTTT. This gives the protein CASSLSGGEAFF.